This paragraph covers one TCR beta chain sequence. Participants spanned ages 18 to 89 years and resided in around 25 US areas. Two negative PCRs, clearance, or symptom resolution characterized the recovered Cohort 3 donors. Sequenced by immunoSEQ multiplex PCR; TCRdb stores in-frame clones only, minus some. This table holds hundreds of thousands of clones, approximately 91% found once. Deletions cut 10 bases from V and 5 bases from J, with 20 bases between. CDR3 length: 14 amino acids. Per the germline V gene, CDR1 is KGHSH and CDR2 is LQKENI. The data belong to a study of blood T cell repertoires in COVID-19. About the research overall: The United States, Italy and Spain were the sources of the acute and convalescent COVID-19 samples.

Sequenced material: PBMCs or T cells enriched from blood (not recorded which). The chain employs TRBV18 and TRBJ1-1, with TRBD1 as a possible D gene (5 bases). The receptor was isolated from a man between 60 and 75 years old who had recovered from COVID-19. The CDR3 spells CATRRGARETEAFF. CDR3 coding DNA: TGTGCCACCAGGAGAGGGGCGCGGGAAACTGAAGCTTTCTTT.